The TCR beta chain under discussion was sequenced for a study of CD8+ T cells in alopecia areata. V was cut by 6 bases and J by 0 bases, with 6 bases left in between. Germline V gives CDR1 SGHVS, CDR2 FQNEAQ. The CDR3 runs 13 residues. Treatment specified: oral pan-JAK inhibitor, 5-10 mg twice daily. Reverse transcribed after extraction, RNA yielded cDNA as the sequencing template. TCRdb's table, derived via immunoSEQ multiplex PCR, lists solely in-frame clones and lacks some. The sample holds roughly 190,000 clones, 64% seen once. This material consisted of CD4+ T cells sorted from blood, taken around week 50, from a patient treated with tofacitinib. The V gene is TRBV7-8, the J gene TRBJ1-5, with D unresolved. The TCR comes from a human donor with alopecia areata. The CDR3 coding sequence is TGTGCCAGCAGTCGTCTTAGCAATCAGCCCCAGCATTTT. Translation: CASSRLSNQPQHF.